A single sample gave rise to the 22 T cell receptor beta chains below, sequenced in a study of blood T cells in healthy people across ages. With a J-beta primer mix and a sample-barcoded 5' primer, a second PCR ran about 7 to 11 cycles. From the 5' RACE reads, TCRdb called clonotypes with MiXCR, one entry per CDR3 protein. The profile shows approximately 850,000 distinct CDR3 sequences, around 45% of them singletons. The sequencing sample was made of blood. The source is a man in his sixties in good health.

This chain connects TRBV5-1 to TRBJ2-3, with 7 bases lining up with TRBD1. The V segment lost 4 bases and the J segment 5 bases; nucleotides outside the gene matches: 13. The germline V gene encodes CDR1 SGHRS and CDR2 YFSETQ. The CDR3 sequence is 16 residues long. CDR3 sequence reads: CASSTSGTATGDTQYF. The CDR3 nucleotides read TGCGCCAGCAGCACATCAGGGACAGCCACGGGAGATACGCAGTATTTT.

This chain joins TRBV20-1 and TRBJ2-4; D unresolved. Germline V gene lookup returns CDR1 DFQATT and CDR2 SNEGSKA (reference sequence). There are 16 residues in the CDR3. V lost 3 bases and J 6 bases, leaving 21 bases between the germline ends. In DNA form, the CDR3 reads TGCAGTGCTAGTGGAAGAGACCCCCACGGCGGAAACATTCAGTACTTC. It yields the protein CSASGRDPHGGNIQYF.

The chain employs TRBV4-3 and TRBJ1-6, with D perhaps matching TRBD1 (5 bases). V lost 4 bases and J lost 10, with 20 bases in between. Germline CDR1 and CDR2: LGHNA and YSLEER. This CDR3 region has 16 residues. The CDR3 here is CASSRERVRDGSPLHF. For the CDR3, the DNA is TGCGCCAGCAGCCGAGAGCGGGTCAGGGATGGGTCACCCCTCCACTTT.

Only a few counts were recorded for this clonotype. V and J are TRBV4-3 and TRBJ2-1; D may be TRBD2 (7 bases). This CDR3 spans 15 amino acids. The V end lost 4 bases, the J end lost 5 bases, and 15 bases lay between the germline ends. Per the germline V gene, CDR1 is LGHNA and CDR2 is YSLEER. CDR3 nucleotides: TGCGCCAGCAGCCCGTTCAACGGGGGGCACAATGAGCAGTTCTTC. Its protein product is CASSPFNGGHNEQFF.

The chain has TRBV7-9 and TRBJ2-5, with unresolved D. The DNA end lines up better with TRBJ2-7; the J call may be wrong. CDR3 size: 12 residues. Germline assignment: CDR1 SEHNR and CDR2 FQNEAQ (reference sequence). The CDR3 nucleotides read TGTGCCAGCAGCTTAGGGCAGGCCGAGCAGTACTTC. This sequence encodes CASSLGQAEQYF.

This rearrangement joins TRBV4-3 to TRBJ1-4; D call uncertain. Germline-derived CDR1 and CDR2 are LGHNA and YSLEER. The V and J ends lost 0 bases and 4 bases respectively, with 9 bases between them. The CDR3 length is 15 residues. CDR3 nucleotide sequence: TGCGCCAGCAGCCAAGATGGACGTCATAATGAAAAACTGTTTTTT. Its translation: CASSQDGRHNEKLFF.

This clonotype was seen more than once but under ten times. The genes are TRBV6-2 or TRBV6-3 and TRBJ2-1; TRBD2 aligns across 11 bases. The V segment lost 1 base and the J segment 4 bases; nucleotides outside the gene matches: 6. The CDR3 has 17 amino acids. Germline lookup yields CDR1 MNHEY and CDR2 SVGEGT. The CDR3: CASSYWRSGGGYNEQFF. The CDR3, as DNA: TGTGCCAGCAGTTACTGGCGTAGCGGGGGGGGATACAATGAGCAGTTCTTC.

This clonotype was counted only a few times. The DNA for the CDR3 is TGTGCCAGCAGCCTGGGAGGGGCCATCTACAATGAGCAGTTCTTC. Translation: CASSLGGAIYNEQFF. The rearrangement uses TRBV6-1 and TRBJ2-1; TRBD2 matches at 7 bases. V lost 6 bases and J lost 3; bases outside the gene matches: 8. Germline values: CDR1 MNHNS, CDR2 SASEGT. The CDR3 runs 15 residues.

The chain combines TRBV15 with TRBJ2-7; 7 nucleotides agree with TRBD1. From germline, CDR1 is LNHNV and CDR2 YYDKDF (reference sequence). Losses at the gene ends were 5 bases for V and 6 bases for J; bases not matched to a gene: 7. The CDR3 is 13 residues long. CDR3 sequence: CATSLSAGGEQYF. The CDR3, as DNA: TGTGCCACCAGCCTTAGCGCAGGGGGCGAGCAGTACTTC.

Only a few counts were recorded for this clonotype. The chain links TRBV7-9 to TRBJ2-7, with D tentatively TRBD1 or TRBD2 (5 bases each). The CDR3 contains 14 residues. Germline CDR1 is SEHNR and CDR2 is FQNEAQ (reference sequence). The V and J ends lost 1 base and 3 bases respectively, with 10 bases between them. The CDR3 DNA reads as TGTGCCAGCAGCTTAGGGTCGGGACGCTACGAGCAGTACTTC. Its translation is CASSLGSGRYEQYF.

In this sample, this clonotype turned up a few times. This chain links TRBV6-2 or TRBV6-3 with TRBJ1-2, with D perhaps TRBD1 (5 bases). V was shortened by 2 bases and J by 7 bases, with 11 bases between the two germline ends. This CDR3 has 13 residues. CDR1 MNHEY and CDR2 SVGEGT come from the germline V gene. DNA for the CDR3: TGTGCCAGCAGTTACGCAGGGAAAGGTGGCTACACCTTC. Its translation: CASSYAGKGGYTF.

This clonotype was counted between two and nine times. The chain carries TRBV20-1 and TRBJ1-2, with D possibly matching TRBD1 (6 bases). V was clipped by 6 bases and J by 8 bases, with 16 bases between them. There are 12 residues in the CDR3. Germline V gene data show CDR1 as DFQATT and CDR2 as SNEGSKA (reference sequence). The CDR3 DNA sequence: TGCAGTGCCTGGACAGACCGCGACGGCTACACCTTC. Its translation is CSAWTDRDGYTF.

The sample holds a few counts of this clonotype. J is TRBJ2-7 and V is TRBV7-9; 7 bases align to TRBD1. The CDR3 extends over 12 amino acids. V lost 5 bases, J lost 4 bases, and 2 bases stayed unmatched. Germline CDR1 SEHNR, CDR2 FQNEAQ (reference sequence). The CDR3 sequence: CASSRGQYEQYF. The CDR3 bases are TGTGCCAGCAGCAGGGGACAGTACGAGCAGTACTTC. Full variable domain (rest looked up from reference TRBV7-9 and TRBJ2-7): DTGVSQNPRHKITKRGQNVTFRCDPISEHNRLYWYRQTLGQGPEFLTYFQNEAQLEKSRLLSDRFSAERPKGSFSTLEIQRTEQGDSAMYLCASSRGQYEQYFGPGTRLTVT.

CDR3 coding DNA: TGTGCCAGCAGTGAGGTAGCGGGGCCTACTGGCTACGAGCAGTACTTC. This gives the protein CASSEVAGPTGYEQYF. This sequence joins TRBV6-1 and TRBJ2-4; 8 nucleotides match TRBD2. The J call may be wrong; the DNA end is better matched by TRBJ2-7. CDR3 length: 16 amino acids. Germline-derived CDR1 and CDR2 are MNHNS and SASEGT.

This clonotype was observed a handful of times. V and J are TRBV7-2 and TRBJ1-2; a weak D match, TRBD1 (5 bases). The CDR3 is made up of 13 amino acids. Germline CDR1 SGHTA, CDR2 FQGNSA. V shed 5 bases and J shed 6 bases, with 13 bases lying between them. CDR3 nucleotides: TGTGCCAGCAGCCCCCCGGTGGGACATGGCTACACCTTC. Amino acid sequence: CASSPPVGHGYTF.

The V and J genes are TRBV6-2 or TRBV6-3 and TRBJ2-7, with D tentatively TRBD2 (5 bases). Near its end, the DNA agrees better with TRBJ2-5, so the J call may be wrong. Germline values: CDR1 MNHEY, CDR2 SVGEGT. This CDR3 comprises 14 residues. For the CDR3, the DNA is TGTGCCAGCAGTTACTCCGCAAAGGCGGGGACCCAGTACTTC. It yields the protein CASSYSAKAGTQYF.

This clonotype came up a few times. The CDR3 DNA sequence: TGCAGCGCACAGGGGGAAGCTTACAATGAGCAGTTCTTC. It is translated as CSAQGEAYNEQFF. V is TRBV29-1 and J is TRBJ2-1; 8 nucleotides align to TRBD1. CDR1 and CDR2 from the germline V gene are SQVTM and ANQGSEA. The junction had 6 bases not matched to a gene; V was cut back by 7 bases and J by 4 bases. CDR3 length: 13 residues.

The gene calls are TRBV7-9 and TRBJ2-5; tentatively, D is TRBD2 (6 bases). Germline V gene data show CDR1 as SEHNR and CDR2 as FQNEAQ (reference sequence). The germline V and J ends were trimmed by 5 bases and 0 bases, with 10 bases remaining between them. The CDR3 is made up of 14 amino acids. CDR3 residues: CASSSGDYQETQYF. CDR3 bases: TGTGCCAGCAGCAGTGGGGACTACCAAGAGACCCAGTACTTC.

J is TRBJ2-3 and V is TRBV12-3 or TRBV12-4; 7 bases are a match to TRBD1. The CDR3 has 15 residues. V dropped 3 bases and J dropped 9; count of bases not matched to a gene: 12. CDR3 DNA: TGTGCCAGCAGTTTTCGGGACAGTCCCACGGGGACGCAGTATTTT. This gives the protein CASSFRDSPTGTQYF.

The rearrangement uses TRBV18 and TRBJ1-1; D remains unclear. The CDR3 consists of 12 residues. CDR1 and CDR2 from the germline V gene are KGHSH and LQKENI. The germline V and J ends were trimmed by 2 bases and 3 bases, with 4 bases remaining between them. This CDR3 reads CASSPDYTEAFF. CDR3 DNA: TGTGCCAGCTCACCAGATTACACTGAAGCTTTCTTT.

As concerns this clonotype: It may be a read error: a sequence one base away is much more abundant. V usage is TRBV15 and J usage is TRBJ2-7; D gene unclear. Germline V gene lookup returns CDR1 LNHNV and CDR2 YYDKDF (reference sequence). The CDR3 sequence is 13 residues long. V lost 9 bases to trimming and J lost 3 bases, with 15 bases between them. This chain's CDR3 is CATTDAPDYEQYF. The CDR3, as DNA: TGTGCCACAACAGACGCCCCTGACTACGAGCAGTACTTC.

This clonotype was seen repeatedly, ten times or more. V usage is TRBV25-1 and J usage is TRBJ2-7, with 11 bases fitting TRBD1. V shed 10 bases and J 5 bases; nucleotides not matched to a gene: 13. The CDR3 runs 15 residues. CDR1 and CDR2 from the germline V gene are MGHDK and SYGVNS. CDR3 sequence (DNA): TGTGCCAACAACACCGTAGGACAGGGGGCCAACGAGCAGTACTTC. It is translated as CANNTVGQGANEQYF.